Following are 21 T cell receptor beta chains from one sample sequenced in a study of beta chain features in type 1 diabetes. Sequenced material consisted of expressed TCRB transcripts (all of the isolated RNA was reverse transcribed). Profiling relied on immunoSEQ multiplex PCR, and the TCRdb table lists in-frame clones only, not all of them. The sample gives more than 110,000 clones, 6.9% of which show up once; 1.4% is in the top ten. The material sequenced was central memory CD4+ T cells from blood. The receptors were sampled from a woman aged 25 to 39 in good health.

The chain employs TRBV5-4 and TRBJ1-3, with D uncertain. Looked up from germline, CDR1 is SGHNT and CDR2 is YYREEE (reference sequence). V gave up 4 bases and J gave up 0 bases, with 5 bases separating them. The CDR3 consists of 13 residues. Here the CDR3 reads CASSLGSGNTIYF. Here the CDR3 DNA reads TGTGCCAGCAGCCTAGGCTCTGGAAACACCATATATTTT. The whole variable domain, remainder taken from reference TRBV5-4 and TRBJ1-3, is ETGVTQSPTHLIKTRGQQVTLRCSSQSGHNTVSWYQQALGQGPQFIFQYYREEENGRGNFPPRFSGLQFPNYSSELNVNALELDDSALYLCASSLGSGNTIYFGEGSWLTVV.

CDR3 region: CASSASGRDTQYF. In DNA, the CDR3 is TGTGCCAGTAGTGCCAGCGGGAGAGATACGCAGTATTTT. V is TRBV19 and J is TRBJ2-3; 8 bases line up with TRBD2. CDR3 length: 13 amino acids. Trimming removed 5 bases from V and 5 bases from J; junction bases left unmatched: 3. CDR1 and CDR2 (germline): LNHDA, SQIVND (reference sequence).

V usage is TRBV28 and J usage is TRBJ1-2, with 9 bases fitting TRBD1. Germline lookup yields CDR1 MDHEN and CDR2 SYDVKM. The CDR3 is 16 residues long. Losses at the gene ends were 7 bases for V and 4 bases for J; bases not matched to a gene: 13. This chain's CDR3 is CASTSDGTGRVYGYTF. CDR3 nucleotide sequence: TGTGCCAGCACCTCTGACGGGACAGGGAGGGTCTATGGCTACACCTTC.

CDR3 in DNA: TGTGCCAGATCGGGTACTGGGGCCAACGTCCTGACTTTC. Translated, it gives CARSGTGANVLTF. V gene TRBV7-2 combines with J gene TRBJ2-6; no clear D gene. V lost 9 bases to trimming and J lost 2 bases, with 8 bases between them. Per germline, CDR1 SGHTA and CDR2 FQGNSA. The CDR3 extends over 13 amino acids. Looking up the rest from reference TRBV7-2 and TRBJ2-6 gives the full variable domain: GAGVSQSPSNKVTEKGKDVELRCDPISGHTALYWYRQSLGQGLEFLIYFQGNSAPDKSGLPSDRFSAERTGGSVSTLTIQRTQQEDSAVYLCARSGTGANVLTFGAGSRLTVL.

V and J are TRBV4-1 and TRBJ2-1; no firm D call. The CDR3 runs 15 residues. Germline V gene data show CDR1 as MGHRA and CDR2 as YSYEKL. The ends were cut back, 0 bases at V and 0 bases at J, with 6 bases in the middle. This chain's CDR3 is CASSQERTSYNEQFF. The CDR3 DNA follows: TGCGCCAGCAGCCAAGAGAGAACCTCCTACAATGAGCAGTTCTTC.

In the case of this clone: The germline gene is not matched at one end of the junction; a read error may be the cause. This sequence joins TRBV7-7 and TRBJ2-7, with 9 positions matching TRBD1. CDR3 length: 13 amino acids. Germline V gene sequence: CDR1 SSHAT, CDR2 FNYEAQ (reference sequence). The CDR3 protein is CASSPGTGREQYF. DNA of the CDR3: TGTGCTAGCAGCCCGGGGACAGGGCGGGAGCAGTACTTC.

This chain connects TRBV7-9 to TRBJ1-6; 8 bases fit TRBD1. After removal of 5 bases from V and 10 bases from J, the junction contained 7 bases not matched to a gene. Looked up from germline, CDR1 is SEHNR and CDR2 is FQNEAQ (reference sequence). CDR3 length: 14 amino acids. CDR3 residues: CASSLGQGGSPLHF. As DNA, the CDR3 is TGTGCCAGCAGCCTTGGACAGGGAGGGTCACCCCTCCACTTT.

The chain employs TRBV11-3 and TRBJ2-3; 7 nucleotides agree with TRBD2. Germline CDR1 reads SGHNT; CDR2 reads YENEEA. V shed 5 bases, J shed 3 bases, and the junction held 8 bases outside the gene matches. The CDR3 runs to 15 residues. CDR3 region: CASSQGAGVTDTQYF. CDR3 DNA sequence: TGTGCCAGCAGCCAAGGGGCGGGAGTTACAGATACGCAGTATTTT.

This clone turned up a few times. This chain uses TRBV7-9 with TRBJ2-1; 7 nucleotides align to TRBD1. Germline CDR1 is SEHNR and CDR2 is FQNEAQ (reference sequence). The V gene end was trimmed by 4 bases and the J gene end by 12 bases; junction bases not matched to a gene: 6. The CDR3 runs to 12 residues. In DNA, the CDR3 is TGTGCCAGCAGCTCAGGGGACAGTGTGCAGTTCTTC. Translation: CASSSGDSVQFF.

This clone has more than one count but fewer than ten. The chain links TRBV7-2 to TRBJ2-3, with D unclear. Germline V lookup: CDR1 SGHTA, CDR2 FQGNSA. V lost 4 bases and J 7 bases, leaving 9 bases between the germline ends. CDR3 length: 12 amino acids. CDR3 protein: CASSYGVYTQYF. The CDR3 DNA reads TGTGCCAGCAGCTATGGAGTTTATACGCAGTATTTT.

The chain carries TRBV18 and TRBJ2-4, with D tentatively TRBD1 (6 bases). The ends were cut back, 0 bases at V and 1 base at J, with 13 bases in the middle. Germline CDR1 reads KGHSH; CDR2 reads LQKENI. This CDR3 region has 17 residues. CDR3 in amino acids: CASSPPNGQGAKNIQYF. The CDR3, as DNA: TGTGCCAGCTCACCACCTAATGGGCAGGGGGCCAAAAACATTCAGTACTTC.

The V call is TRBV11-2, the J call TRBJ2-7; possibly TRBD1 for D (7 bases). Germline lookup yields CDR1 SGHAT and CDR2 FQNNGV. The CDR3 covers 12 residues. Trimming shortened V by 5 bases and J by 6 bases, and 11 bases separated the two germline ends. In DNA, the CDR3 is TGTGCCAGCAGCCAGGGGGGATTCGAGCAGTACTTC. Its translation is CASSQGGFEQYF.

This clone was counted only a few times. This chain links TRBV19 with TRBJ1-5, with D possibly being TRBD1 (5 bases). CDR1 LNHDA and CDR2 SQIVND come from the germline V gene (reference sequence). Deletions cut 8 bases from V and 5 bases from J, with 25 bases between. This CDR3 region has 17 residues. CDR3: CASVTGHPSTKDQPQHF. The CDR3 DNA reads TGTGCCAGTGTAACAGGACATCCTTCTACCAAGGATCAGCCCCAGCATTTT.

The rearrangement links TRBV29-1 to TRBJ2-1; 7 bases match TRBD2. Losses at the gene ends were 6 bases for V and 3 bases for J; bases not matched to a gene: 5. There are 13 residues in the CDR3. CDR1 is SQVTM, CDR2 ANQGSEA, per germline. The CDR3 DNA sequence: TGCAGCGTGGGGAGGGGATACTACAATGAGCAGTTCTTC. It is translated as CSVGRGYYNEQFF.

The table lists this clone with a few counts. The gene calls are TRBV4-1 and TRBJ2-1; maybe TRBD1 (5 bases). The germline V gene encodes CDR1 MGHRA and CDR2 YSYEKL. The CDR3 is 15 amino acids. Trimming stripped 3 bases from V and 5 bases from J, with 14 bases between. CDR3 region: CASSQWGQGNNEQFF. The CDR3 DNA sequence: TGCGCCAGCAGCCAGTGGGGCCAGGGTAACAATGAGCAGTTCTTC.

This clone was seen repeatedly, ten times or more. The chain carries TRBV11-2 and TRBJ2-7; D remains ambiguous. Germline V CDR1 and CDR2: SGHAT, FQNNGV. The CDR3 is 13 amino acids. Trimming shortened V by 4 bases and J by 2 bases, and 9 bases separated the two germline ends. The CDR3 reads CASSSYSAYEQYF. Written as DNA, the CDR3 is TGTGCCAGCAGCTCATACAGTGCCTACGAGCAGTACTTC.

For the CDR3, the DNA is TGTGCCAGCAGCTTAGTCCCAGGGGTAAGCTCCTACGAGCAGTACTTC. This codes for CASSLVPGVSSYEQYF. V is TRBV7-2 and J is TRBJ2-7; D may be TRBD1 (6 bases). From germline, CDR1 is SGHTA and CDR2 FQGNSA. The V gene lost 1 base and the J gene lost 0 bases, with 13 bases spanning the gap. The CDR3 totals 16 residues.

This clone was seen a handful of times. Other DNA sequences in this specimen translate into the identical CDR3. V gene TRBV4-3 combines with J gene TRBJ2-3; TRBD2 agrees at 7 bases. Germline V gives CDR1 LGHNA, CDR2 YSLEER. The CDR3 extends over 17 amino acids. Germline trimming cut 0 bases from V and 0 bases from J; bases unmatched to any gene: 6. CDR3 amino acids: CASSQDTAGLSTDTQYF. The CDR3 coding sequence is TGCGCCAGCAGCCAAGATACCGCGGGACTAAGCACAGATACGCAGTATTTT.

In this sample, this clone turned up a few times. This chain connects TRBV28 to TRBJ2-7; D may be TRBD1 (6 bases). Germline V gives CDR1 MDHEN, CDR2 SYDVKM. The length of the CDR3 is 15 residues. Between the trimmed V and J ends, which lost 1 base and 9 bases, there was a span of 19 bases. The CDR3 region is CASSLSPADRNGQYF. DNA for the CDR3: TGTGCCAGCAGTTTATCCCCTGCGGACAGAAACGGGCAGTACTTC.

For the CDR3, the DNA is TGTGCCAGCAGCTTAGCAGCAGGGTTTGGGGAAAAACTGTTTTTT. It yields the protein CASSLAAGFGEKLFF. The chain uses TRBV7-2 and TRBJ1-4; the D gene is possibly TRBD1 (5 bases). The V end lost 0 bases, the J end lost 8 bases, and 13 bases lay between the germline ends. Per germline, CDR1 SGHTA and CDR2 FQGNSA. This CDR3 is built from 15 residues.

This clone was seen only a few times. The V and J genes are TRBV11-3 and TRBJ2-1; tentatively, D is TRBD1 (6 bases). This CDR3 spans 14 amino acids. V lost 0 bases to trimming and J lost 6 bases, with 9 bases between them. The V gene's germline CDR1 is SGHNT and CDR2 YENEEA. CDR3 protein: CASSLEGASNEQFF. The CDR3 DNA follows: TGTGCCAGCAGCTTAGAGGGGGCTAGCAATGAGCAGTTCTTC.